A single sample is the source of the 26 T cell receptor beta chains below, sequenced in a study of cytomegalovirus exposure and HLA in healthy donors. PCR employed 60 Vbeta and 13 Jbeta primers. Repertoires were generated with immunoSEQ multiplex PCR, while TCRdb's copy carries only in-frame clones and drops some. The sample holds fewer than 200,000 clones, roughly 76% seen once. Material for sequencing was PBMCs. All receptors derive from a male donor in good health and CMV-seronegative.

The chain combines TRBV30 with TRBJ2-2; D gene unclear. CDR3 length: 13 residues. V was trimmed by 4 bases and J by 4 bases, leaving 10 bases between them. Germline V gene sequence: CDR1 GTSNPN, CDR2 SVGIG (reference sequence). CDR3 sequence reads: CAWNPQTTGELFF. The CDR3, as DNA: TGTGCCTGGAATCCACAGACCACCGGGGAGCTGTTTTTT.

The CDR3 here is CASSQDAAGAGGLYF. In nucleotides, the CDR3 is TGTGCCAGCAGCCAAGATGCCGCGGGGGCCGGGGGTCTTTATTTT. The V and J genes are TRBV4-2 and TRBJ1-3; possibly TRBD1 for D (6 bases). V was pared by 0 bases and J by 16 bases, with 22 bases between. Germline lookup yields CDR1 LGHNA and CDR2 YNFKEQ. This CDR3 has 15 amino acids.

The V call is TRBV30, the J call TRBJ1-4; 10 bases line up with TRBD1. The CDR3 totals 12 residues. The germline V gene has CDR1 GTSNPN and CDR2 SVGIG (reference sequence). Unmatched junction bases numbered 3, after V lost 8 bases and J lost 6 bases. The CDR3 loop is CAVDRGDEKLFF. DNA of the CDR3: TGTGCCGTGGACAGGGGGGATGAAAAACTGTTTTTT.

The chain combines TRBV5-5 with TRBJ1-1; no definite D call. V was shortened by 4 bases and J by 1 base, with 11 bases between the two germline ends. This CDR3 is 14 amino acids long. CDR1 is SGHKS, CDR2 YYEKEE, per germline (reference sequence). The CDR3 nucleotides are TGTGCCAGCAGCCAGTTTACAGAGAACACTGAAGCTTTCTTT. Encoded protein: CASSQFTENTEAFF.

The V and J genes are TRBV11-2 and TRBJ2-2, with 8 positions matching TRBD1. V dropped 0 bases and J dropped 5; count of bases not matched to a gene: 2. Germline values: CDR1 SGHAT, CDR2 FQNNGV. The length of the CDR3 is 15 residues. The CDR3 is CASSLDRGPTGELFF. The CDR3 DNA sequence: TGTGCCAGCAGCTTAGACAGGGGGCCGACCGGGGAGCTGTTTTTT.

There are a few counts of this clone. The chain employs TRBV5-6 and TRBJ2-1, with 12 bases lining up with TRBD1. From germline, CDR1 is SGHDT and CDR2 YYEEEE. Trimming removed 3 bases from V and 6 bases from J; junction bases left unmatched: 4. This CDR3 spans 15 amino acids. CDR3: CASSSGTGGFNEQFF. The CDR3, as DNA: TGTGCCAGCAGCTCCGGGACAGGGGGCTTCAATGAGCAGTTCTTC.

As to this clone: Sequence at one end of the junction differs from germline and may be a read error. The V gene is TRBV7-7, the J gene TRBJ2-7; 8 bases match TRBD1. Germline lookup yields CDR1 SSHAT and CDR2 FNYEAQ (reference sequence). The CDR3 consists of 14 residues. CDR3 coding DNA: TGTGCTAGCAGCCCCACCCGGACAGGGCCCGAGCAGTACTTC. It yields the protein CASSPTRTGPEQYF.

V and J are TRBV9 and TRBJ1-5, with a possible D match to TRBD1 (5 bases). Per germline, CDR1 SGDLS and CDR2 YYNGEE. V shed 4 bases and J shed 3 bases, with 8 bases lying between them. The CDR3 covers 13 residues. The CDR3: CASSQGLNQPQHF. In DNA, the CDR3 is TGTGCCAGCAGCCAGGGTCTCAATCAGCCCCAGCATTTT.

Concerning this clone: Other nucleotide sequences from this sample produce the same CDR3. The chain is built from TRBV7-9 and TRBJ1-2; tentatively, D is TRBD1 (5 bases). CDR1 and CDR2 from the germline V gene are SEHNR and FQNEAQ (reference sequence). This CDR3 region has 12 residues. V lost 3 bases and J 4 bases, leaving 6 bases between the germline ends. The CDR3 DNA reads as TGTGCCAGCAGCTTGCAGGGCTATGGCTACACCTTC. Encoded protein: CASSLQGYGYTF. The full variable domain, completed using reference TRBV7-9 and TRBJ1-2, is DTGVSQNPRHKITKRGQNVTFRCDPISEHNRLYWYRQTLGQGPEFLTYFQNEAQLEKSRLLSDRFSAERPKGSFSTLEIQRTEQGDSAMYLCASSLQGYGYTFGSGTRLTVV.

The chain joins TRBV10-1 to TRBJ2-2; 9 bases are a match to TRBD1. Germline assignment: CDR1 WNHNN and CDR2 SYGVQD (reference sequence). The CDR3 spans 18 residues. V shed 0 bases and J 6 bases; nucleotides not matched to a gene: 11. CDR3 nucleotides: TGCGCCAGCAGTGAGTCCCAGGGACAGGGCGTTCGGGCCGGGGAGCTGTTTTTT. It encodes CASSESQGQGVRAGELFF.

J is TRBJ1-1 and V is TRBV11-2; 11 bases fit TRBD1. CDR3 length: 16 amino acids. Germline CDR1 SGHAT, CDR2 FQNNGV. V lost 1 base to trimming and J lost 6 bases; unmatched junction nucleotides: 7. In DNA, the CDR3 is TGTGCCAGCAGCTTAGGGCCGAGGACAGGGGGCCCTGAAGCTTTCTTT. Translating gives CASSLGPRTGGPEAFF. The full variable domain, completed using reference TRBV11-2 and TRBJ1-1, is EAGVAQSPRYKIIEKRQSVAFWCNPISGHATLYWYQQILGQGPKLLIQFQNNGVVDDSQLPKDRFSAERLKGVDSTLKIQPAKLEDSAVYLCASSLGPRTGGPEAFFGQGTRLTVV.

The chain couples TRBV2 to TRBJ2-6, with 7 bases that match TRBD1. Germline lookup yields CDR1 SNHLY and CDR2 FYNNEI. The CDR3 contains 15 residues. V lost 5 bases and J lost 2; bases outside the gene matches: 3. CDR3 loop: CASSQTGPGANVLTF. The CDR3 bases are TGTGCCAGCAGTCAGACAGGGCCTGGGGCCAACGTCCTGACTTTC.

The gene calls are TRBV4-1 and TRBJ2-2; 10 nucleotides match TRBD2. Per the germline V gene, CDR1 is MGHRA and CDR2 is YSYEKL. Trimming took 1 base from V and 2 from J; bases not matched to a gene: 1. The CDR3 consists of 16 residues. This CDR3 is CASSQASGGNTGELFF. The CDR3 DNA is TGCGCCAGCAGCCAAGCTAGCGGGGGAAACACCGGGGAGCTGTTTTTT.

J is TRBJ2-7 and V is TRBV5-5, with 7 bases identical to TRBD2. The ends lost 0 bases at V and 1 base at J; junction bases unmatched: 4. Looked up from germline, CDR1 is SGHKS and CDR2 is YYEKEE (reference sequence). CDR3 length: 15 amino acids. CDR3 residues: CASSLDRAGSYEQYF. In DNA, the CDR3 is TGTGCCAGCAGCTTGGATCGAGCGGGGTCCTACGAGCAGTACTTC.

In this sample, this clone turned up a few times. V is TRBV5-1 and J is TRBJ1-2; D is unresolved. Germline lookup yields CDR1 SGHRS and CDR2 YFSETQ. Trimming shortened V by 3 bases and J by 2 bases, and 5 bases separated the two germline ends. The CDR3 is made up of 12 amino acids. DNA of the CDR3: TGCGCCAGCAGCTCATCCAACTATGGCTACACCTTC. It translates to CASSSSNYGYTF.

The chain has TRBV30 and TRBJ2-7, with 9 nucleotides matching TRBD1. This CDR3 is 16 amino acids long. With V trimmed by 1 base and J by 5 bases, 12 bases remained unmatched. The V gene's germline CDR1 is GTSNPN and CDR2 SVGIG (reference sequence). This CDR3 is CAWSGPSGTGIHEQYF. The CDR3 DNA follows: TGTGCCTGGAGTGGACCATCCGGGACAGGGATTCACGAGCAGTACTTC.

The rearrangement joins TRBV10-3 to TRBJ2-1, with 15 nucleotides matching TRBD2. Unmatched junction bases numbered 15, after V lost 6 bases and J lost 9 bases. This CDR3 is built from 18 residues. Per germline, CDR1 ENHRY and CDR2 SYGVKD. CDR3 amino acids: CAIRRTSGGVPRASEQFF. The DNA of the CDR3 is TGTGCCATCAGGAGGACTAGCGGGGGGGTGCCTCGAGCCAGTGAGCAGTTCTTC.

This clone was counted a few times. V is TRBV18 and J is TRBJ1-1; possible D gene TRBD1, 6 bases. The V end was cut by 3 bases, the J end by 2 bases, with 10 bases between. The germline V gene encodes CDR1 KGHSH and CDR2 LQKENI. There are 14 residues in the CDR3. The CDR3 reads CASSPWDTNTEAFF. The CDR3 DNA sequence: TGTGCCAGCTCACCTTGGGACACCAACACTGAAGCTTTCTTT.

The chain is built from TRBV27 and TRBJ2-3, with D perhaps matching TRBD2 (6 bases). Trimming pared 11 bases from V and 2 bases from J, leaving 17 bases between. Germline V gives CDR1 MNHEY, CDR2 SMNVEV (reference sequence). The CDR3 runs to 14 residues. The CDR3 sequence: CAAGRGRLTDTQYF. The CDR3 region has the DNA TGTGCCGCAGGGCGGGGAAGACTCACAGATACGCAGTATTTT.

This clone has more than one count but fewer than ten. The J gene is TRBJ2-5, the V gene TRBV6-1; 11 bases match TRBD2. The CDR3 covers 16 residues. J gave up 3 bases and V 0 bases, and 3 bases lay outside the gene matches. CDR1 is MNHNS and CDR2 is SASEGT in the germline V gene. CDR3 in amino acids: CASSEAPSGGKETQYF. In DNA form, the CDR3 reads TGTGCCAGCAGTGAAGCCCCTAGCGGGGGGAAAGAGACCCAGTACTTC.

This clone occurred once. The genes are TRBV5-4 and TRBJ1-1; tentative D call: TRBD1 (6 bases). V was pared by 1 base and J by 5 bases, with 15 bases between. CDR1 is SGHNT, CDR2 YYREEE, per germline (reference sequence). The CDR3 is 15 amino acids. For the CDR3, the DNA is TGTGCCAGCAGCTTGCTGGGACAAAGAAGTACTGAAGCTTTCTTT. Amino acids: CASSLLGQRSTEAFF. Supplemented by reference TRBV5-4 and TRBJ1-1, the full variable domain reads ETGVTQSPTHLIKTRGQQVTLRCSSQSGHNTVSWYQQALGQGPQFIFQYYREEENGRGNFPPRFSGLQFPNYSSELNVNALELDDSALYLCASSLLGQRSTEAFFGQGTRLTVV.

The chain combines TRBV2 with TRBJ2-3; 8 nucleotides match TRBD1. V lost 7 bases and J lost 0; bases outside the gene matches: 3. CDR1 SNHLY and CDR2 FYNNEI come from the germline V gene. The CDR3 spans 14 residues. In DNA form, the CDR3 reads TGTGCCAGCAAGCAGGGGGCTAGCACAGATACGCAGTATTTT. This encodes CASKQGASTDTQYF.

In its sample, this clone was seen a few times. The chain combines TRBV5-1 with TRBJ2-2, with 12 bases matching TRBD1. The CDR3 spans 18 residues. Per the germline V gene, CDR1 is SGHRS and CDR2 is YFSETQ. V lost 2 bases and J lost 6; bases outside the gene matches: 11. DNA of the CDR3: TGCGCCAGCAGCTTTGCTCACCCTGGGACAGGGGGCTCCGGGGAGCTGTTTTTT. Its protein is CASSFAHPGTGGSGELFF.

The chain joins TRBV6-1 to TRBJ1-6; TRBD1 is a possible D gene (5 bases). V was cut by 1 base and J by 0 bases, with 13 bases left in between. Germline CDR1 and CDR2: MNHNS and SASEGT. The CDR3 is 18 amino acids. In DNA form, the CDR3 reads TGTGCCAGCAGTGAAGGGACATCCGCGATCTCCTATAATTCACCCCTCCACTTT. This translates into CASSEGTSAISYNSPLHF.

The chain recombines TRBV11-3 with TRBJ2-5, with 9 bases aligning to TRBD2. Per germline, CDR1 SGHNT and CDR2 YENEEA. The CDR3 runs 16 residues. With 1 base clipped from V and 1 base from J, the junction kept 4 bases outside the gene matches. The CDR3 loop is CASSLGASGAQETQYF. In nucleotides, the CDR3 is TGTGCCAGCAGCTTAGGGGCTAGCGGGGCCCAAGAGACCCAGTACTTC.

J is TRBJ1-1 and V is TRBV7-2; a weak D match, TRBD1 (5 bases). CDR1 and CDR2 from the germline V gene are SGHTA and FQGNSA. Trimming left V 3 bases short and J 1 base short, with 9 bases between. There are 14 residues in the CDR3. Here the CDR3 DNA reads TGTGCCAGCAGCTTTTACAGGCCGAACACTGAAGCTTTCTTT. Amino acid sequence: CASSFYRPNTEAFF.